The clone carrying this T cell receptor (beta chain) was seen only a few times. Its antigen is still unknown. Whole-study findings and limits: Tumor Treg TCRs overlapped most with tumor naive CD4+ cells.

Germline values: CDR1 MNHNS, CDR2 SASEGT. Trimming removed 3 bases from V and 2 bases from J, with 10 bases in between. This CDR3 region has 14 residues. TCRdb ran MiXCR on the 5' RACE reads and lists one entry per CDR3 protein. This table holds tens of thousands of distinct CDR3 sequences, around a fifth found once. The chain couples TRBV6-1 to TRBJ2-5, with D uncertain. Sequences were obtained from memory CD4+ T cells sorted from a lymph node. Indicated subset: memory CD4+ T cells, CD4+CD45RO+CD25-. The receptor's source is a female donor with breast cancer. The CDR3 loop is CASSDWTSQETQYF. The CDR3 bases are TGTGCCAGCAGTGATTGGACCTCTCAAGAGACCCAGTACTTC.